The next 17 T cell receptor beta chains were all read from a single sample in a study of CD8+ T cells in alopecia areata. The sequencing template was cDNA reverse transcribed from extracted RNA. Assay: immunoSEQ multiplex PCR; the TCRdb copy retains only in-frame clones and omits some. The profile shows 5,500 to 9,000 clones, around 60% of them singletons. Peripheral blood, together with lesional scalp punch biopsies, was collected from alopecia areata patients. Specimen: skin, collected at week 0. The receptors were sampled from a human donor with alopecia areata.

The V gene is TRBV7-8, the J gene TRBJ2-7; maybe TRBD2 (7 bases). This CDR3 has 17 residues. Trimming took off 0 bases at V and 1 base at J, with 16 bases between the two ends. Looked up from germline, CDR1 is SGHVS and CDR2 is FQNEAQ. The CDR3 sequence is CASSLAGAGANSYEQYF. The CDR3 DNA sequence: TGTGCCAGCAGCTTAGCTGGCGCGGGGGCGAATTCCTACGAGCAGTACTTC.

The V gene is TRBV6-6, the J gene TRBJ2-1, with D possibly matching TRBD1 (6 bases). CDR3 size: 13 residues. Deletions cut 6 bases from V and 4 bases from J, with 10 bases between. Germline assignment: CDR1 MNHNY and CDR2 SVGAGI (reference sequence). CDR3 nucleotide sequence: TGTGCCAGCAGCCGACAGGATTACAATGAGCAGTTCTTC. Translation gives CASSRQDYNEQFF.

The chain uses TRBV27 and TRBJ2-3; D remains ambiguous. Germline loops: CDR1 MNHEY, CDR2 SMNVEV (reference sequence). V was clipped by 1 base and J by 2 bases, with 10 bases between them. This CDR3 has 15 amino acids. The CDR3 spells CASSLWPATTDTQYF. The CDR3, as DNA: TGTGCCAGCAGTTTATGGCCCGCTACCACAGATACGCAGTATTTT.

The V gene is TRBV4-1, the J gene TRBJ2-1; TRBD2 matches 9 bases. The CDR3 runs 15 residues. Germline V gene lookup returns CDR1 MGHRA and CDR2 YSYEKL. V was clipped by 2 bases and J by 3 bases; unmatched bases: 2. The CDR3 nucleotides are TGCGCCAGCAGCCAACTAGCGGGACGCTACAATGAGCAGTTCTTC. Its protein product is CASSQLAGRYNEQFF.

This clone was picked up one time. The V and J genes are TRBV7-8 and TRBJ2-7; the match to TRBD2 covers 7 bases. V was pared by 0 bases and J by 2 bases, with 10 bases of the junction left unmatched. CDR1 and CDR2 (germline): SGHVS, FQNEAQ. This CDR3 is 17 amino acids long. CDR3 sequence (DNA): TGTGCCAGCAGCTTAGCAGTTGGAGCGGCGGGAGCCTACGAGCAGTACTTC. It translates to CASSLAVGAAGAYEQYF.

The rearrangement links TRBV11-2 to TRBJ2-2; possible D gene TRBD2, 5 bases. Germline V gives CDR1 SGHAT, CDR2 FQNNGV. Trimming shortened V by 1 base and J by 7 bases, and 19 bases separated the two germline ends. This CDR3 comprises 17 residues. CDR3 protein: CASSLVRFELAFGELFF. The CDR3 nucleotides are TGTGCCAGCAGCTTAGTTCGGTTCGAGCTAGCCTTCGGGGAGCTGTTTTTT.

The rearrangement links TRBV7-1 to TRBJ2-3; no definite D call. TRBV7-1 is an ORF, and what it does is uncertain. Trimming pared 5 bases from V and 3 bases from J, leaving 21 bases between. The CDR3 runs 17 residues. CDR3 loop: CASSPSSFTGRTDTQYF. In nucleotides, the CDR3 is TGTGCCAGCAGCCCCTCATCTTTTACCGGAAGAACAGATACGCAGTATTTT.

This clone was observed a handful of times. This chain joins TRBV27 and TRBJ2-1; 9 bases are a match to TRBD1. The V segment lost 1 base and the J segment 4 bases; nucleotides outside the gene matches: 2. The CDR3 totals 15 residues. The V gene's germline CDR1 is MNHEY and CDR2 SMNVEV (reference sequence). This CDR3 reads CASSLLQGAYNEQFF. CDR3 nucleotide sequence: TGTGCCAGCAGTTTATTACAGGGGGCTTACAATGAGCAGTTCTTC.

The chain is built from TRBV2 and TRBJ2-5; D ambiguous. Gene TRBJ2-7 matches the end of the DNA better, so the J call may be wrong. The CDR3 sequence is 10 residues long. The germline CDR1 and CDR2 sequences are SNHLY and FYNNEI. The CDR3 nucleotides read TGTGCCAGCAGTGAGGGCGAGCAGTACTTC. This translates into CASSEGEQYF.

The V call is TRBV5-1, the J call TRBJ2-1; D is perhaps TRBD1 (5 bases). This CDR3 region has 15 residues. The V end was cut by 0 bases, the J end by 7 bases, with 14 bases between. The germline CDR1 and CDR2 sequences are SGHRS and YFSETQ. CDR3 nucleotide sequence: TGCGCCAGCAGCTTGGGCCAGGGTACGTTTAATGAGCAGTTCTTC. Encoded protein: CASSLGQGTFNEQFF.

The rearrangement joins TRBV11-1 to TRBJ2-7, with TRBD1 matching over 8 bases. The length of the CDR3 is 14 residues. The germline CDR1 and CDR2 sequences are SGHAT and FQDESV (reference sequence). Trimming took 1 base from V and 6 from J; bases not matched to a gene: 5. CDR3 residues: CASSLVRGRFEQYF. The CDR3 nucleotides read TGTGCCAGCAGCTTAGTCAGGGGGCGTTTCGAGCAGTACTTC.

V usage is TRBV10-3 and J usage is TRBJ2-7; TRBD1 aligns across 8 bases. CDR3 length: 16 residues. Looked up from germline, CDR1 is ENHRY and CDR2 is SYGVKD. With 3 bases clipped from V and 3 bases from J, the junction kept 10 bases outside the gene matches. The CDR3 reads CAISDSGDRRGYEQYF. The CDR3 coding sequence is TGTGCCATCAGTGATTCCGGGGACAGGAGGGGCTACGAGCAGTACTTC.

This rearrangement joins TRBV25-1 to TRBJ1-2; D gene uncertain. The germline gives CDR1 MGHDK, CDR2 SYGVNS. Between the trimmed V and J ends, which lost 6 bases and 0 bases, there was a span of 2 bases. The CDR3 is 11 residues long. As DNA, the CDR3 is TGTGCCAGCAGCTCTAACTATGGCTACACCTTC. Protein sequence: CASSSNYGYTF.

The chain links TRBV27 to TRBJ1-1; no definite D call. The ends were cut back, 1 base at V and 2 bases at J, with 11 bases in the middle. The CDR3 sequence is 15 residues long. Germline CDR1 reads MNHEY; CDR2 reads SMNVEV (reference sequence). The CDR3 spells CASSLLDGPNTEAFF. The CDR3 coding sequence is TGTGCCAGCAGTTTATTGGACGGACCAAACACTGAAGCTTTCTTT.

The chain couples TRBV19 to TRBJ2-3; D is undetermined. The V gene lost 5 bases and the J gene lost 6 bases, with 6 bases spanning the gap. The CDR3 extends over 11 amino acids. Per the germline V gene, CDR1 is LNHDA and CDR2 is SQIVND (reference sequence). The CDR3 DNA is TGTGCCAGTAGTCTCAGGGATACGCAGTATTTT. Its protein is CASSLRDTQYF.

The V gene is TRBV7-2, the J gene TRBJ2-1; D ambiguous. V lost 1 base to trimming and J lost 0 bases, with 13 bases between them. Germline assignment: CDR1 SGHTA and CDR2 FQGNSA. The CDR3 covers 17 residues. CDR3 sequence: CASSLVQAPGSYNEQFF. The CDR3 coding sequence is TGTGCCAGCAGCTTAGTCCAGGCTCCGGGCTCCTACAATGAGCAGTTCTTC.

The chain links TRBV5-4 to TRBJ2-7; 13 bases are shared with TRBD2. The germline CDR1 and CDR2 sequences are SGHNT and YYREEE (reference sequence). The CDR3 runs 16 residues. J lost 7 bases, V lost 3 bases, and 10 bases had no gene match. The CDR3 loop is CASSSGLAGPSWEQYF. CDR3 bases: TGTGCCAGCAGCTCGGGACTAGCGGGGCCCTCTTGGGAGCAGTACTTC.